The 2 T cell receptor beta chains in this list originate from one sample, sequenced in a study of T cells after yellow fever vaccination. TCRdb re-called the 5' RACE reads through MiXCR, storing one row per CDR3 protein. Of some 560,000 distinct CDR3 sequences listed, roughly 17% were seen once; the top ten hold roughly a sixth. This material consisted of PBMCs, taken about 5 days after the first yellow fever vaccination. These receptor sequences come from a man aged 18 to 29 who received the YFV17D yellow fever vaccine.

This chain uses TRBV29-1 with TRBJ1-1; TRBD1 might be the D (5 bases). In germline, CDR1 is SQVTM, CDR2 ANQGSEA. The CDR3 is 15 residues long. This CDR3 is CRVLLRERANTEAFF. The CDR3 coding sequence is TGCAGAGTTCTACTCAGGGAACGTGCGAACACTGAAGCTTTCTTT.

This clonotype was seen a handful of times. The chain carries TRBV9 and TRBJ1-2; D possibly corresponds to TRBD1 (6 bases). The germline V gene has CDR1 SGDLS and CDR2 YYNGEE. Trimming removed 0 bases at V and 3 bases at J, with 9 bases between. The CDR3 runs to 14 residues. For the CDR3, the DNA is TGTGCCAGCAGCGTAGCCTCAGGGGACTATGGCTACACCTTC. Residues: CASSVASGDYGYTF.